This T cell receptor beta chain was captured by sequencing in a study of T-cell memory formation after mild COVID-19. Study in general: Largely donor-specific sequence clusters came from two donors.

CDR1 is SGHDT, CDR2 YYEEEE, per germline. The CDR3 is made up of 16 amino acids. V lost 1 base, J lost 7 bases, and 11 bases stayed unmatched. TCRdb re-called the 5' RACE reads through MiXCR, storing one row per CDR3 protein. The data show just under 550,000 distinct CDR3 sequences, about 20% seen once. Findings and limits, study-wide: Still unconfirmed is whether the second-wave clones peaking on day 37 recognized SARS-CoV-2. Memory from before infection featured some responding clones, which suggests cross-reactive memory joined. Mainly CM and EM harbored the contracting CD4+ clones; mainly EMRA harbored the CD8+ ones.

The sample holds many counts of this clonotype. Its antigen is not identified. The chain couples TRBV5-6 to TRBJ2-3; 8 positions match TRBD1. The material sequenced was PBMCs or a T cell subset sorted from them (not recorded which). This clonotype was sampled from an adult woman who had mild COVID-19 (a few samples of this study predate the infection). Cell type and time point are not known. CDR3 sequence (DNA): TGTGCCAGCAGCTTGTACGAAGGACAGGGACGGAATACGCAGTATTTT. This translates into CASSLYEGQGRNTQYF.